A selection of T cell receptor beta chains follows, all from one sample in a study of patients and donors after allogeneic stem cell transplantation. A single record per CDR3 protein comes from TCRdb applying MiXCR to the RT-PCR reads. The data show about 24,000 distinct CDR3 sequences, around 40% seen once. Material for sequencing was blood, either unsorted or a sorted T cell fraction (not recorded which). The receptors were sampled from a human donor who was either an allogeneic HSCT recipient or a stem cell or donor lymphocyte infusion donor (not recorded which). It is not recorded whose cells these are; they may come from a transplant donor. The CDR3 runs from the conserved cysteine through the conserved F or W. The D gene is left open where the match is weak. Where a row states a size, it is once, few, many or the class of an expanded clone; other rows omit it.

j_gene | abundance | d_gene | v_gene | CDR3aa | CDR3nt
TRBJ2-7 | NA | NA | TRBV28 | CASSLIRYEQYF | TGTGCCAGCAGTTTAATCCGCTACGAGCAGTACTTC
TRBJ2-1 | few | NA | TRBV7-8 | CASSLASPSSYNEQFF | TGTGCCAGCAGCTTAGCGTCACCAAGCTCCTACAATGAGCAGTTCTTC
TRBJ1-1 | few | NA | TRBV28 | CASIPRWGGTEAFF | TGTGCCAGCATCCCACGGTGGGGCGGGACTGAAGCTTTCTTT
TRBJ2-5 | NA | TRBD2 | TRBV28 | CASSFPSGTKETQYF | TGTGCCAGCAGTTTCCCTAGCGGGACCAAAGAGACCCAGTACTTC
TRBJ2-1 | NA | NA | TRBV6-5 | CASSRGSRGSYNEQFF | TGTGCCAGCAGTCGAGGTTCCAGGGGCTCCTACAATGAGCAGTTCTTC
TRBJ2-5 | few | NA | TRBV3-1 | CASSQEPSLQTQYF | TGTGCCAGCAGCCAAGAGCCTTCTCTTCAGACCCAGTACTTC
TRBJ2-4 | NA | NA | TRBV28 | CASSLPQGSILAKNIQYF | TGTGCCAGCAGTTTACCGCAGGGTTCCATACTAGCCAAAAACATTCAGTACTTC
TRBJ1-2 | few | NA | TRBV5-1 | CASSWDPDYGYTF | TGCGCCAGCAGCTGGGACCCAGACTATGGCTACACCTTC
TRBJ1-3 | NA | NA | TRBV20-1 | CSARWGRSSGNTIYF | TGCAGTGCTAGGTGGGGTCGGAGCTCTGGAAACACCATATATTTT
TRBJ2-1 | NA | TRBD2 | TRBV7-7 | CASSLNAGTSGSNEQFF | TGTGCTAGCAGCTTAAACGCCGGGACTAGCGGGAGTAATGAGCAGTTCTTC
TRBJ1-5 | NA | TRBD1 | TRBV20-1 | CSASDRRNNQPQHF | TGCAGTGCCTCGGACAGGAGGAACAATCAGCCCCAGCATTTT
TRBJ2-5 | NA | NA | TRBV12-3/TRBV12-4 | CASSSPGVLPETQYF | TGTGCCAGCAGCAGTCCTGGGGTCTTACCAGAGACCCAGTACTTC
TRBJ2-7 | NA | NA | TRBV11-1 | CASSLDRYEQYF | TGTGCCAGCAGCTTAGACCGGTACGAGCAGTACTTC
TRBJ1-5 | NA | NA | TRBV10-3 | CAISESTALSAPGQPQHF | TGTGCCATCAGTGAGTCGACAGCCCTCTCAGCTCCGGGCCAGCCCCAGCATTTT
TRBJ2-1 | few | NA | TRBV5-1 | CASSLGTRGLFYNEQFF | TGCGCCAGCAGCCTAGGGACTCGCGGGCTTTTCTACAATGAGCAGTTCTTT
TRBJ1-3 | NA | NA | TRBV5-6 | CASSLGLRHGNTIYF | TGTGCCAGCAGCTTGGGTTTACGGCATGGAAACACCATATATTTT
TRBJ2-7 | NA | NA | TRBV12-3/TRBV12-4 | CASSPQGTQQYF | TGTGCCAGCAGCCCTCAGGGAACTCAGCAGTACTTC
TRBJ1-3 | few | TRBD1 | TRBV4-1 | CASSHPTGDSGNTIYF | TGCGCCAGCAGCCATCCTACAGGGGACTCTGGAAACACCATATATTTT
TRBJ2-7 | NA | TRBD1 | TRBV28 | CASSLRQGASSKYF | TGTGCCAGCAGTTTACGACAGGGGGCGTCCTCGAAATACTTC
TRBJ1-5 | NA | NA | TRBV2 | CASSPWDISNQPQHF | TGTGCCAGCAGCCCGTGGGACATTAGCAATCAGCCCCAGCATTTT
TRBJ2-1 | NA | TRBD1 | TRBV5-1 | CASSRQGGYNEQFF | TGCGCCAGCAGTCGACAGGGTGGCTACAATGAGCAGTTCTTC
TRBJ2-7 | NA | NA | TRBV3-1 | CASSLYNSYEQYF | TGTGCCAGCAGCCTCTACAACTCCTACGAGCAGTACTTC